These 7 T cell receptor beta chains were all obtained from the same sample, sequenced in a study of cytotoxic CD8 clonotypes in ibrutinib-treated CLL. Libraries were prepared by immunoSEQ multiplex PCR; TCRdb keeps only in-frame clonotypes and omits some of them. The sample has roughly 180,000 clones, roughly four fifths seen once; the top ten hold about 4.3%. Source: PBMCs, taken after 24 months of ibrutinib treatment. These receptors came from a human donor with chronic lymphocytic leukemia.

The chain couples TRBV5-8 to TRBJ1-2; a weak D match, TRBD1 (6 bases). Germline V CDR1 and CDR2: SGHTS, YDEGEE. Trimming left V 6 bases short and J 7 bases short, with 16 bases between. This CDR3 spans 13 amino acids. CDR3 sequence reads: CASTSQGRGGYTF. The DNA of the CDR3 is TGTGCCAGCACCTCGCAGGGGCGGGGTGGCTACACCTTC.

The rearrangement links TRBV5-1 to TRBJ2-1; no definite D call. Trimming removed 6 bases from V and 0 bases from J, with 16 bases in between. The CDR3 is 16 residues long. CDR1 SGHRS and CDR2 YFSETQ come from the germline V gene. The chain's CDR3 is CASMVVWGSSYNEQFF. The CDR3 DNA sequence: TGCGCCAGCATGGTAGTTTGGGGAAGCTCCTACAATGAGCAGTTCTTC.

This clone appeared a single time. This chain connects TRBV6-5 to TRBJ1-1; no clear D. There are 12 residues in the CDR3. Trimming pared 6 bases from V and 6 bases from J, leaving 11 bases between. Germline V gene lookup returns CDR1 MNHEY and CDR2 SVGAGI. The CDR3 bases are TGTGCCAGCAGGACGAGGATCGCTGAAGCTTTCTTT. Translated, it gives CASRTRIAEAFF.

This sequence joins TRBV7-3 and TRBJ2-1; D remains unclear. The V end was cut by 4 bases, the J end by 8 bases, with 12 bases between. Germline V lookup: CDR1 SGHTA, CDR2 FQGTGA. This CDR3 comprises 13 residues. The CDR3 DNA reads TGTGCCAGCAGCTCCCCCCCTGCATATGAGCAGTTCTTC. This gives the protein CASSSPPAYEQFF.

The chain has TRBV28 and TRBJ1-5, with D unclear. Trimming stripped 6 bases from V and 1 base from J, with 10 bases between. Per germline, CDR1 MDHEN and CDR2 SYDVKM. The length of the CDR3 is 14 residues. The chain's CDR3 is CASSPRRSNQPQHF. The CDR3 coding sequence is TGTGCCAGCAGCCCCCGACGGAGCAATCAGCCCCAGCATTTT.

The V and J genes are TRBV6-1 and TRBJ1-4, with D possibly being TRBD1 (5 bases). With 6 bases removed from V and 0 bases from J, the gap between germline ends came to 11 bases. The CDR3 is made up of 15 amino acids. Per germline, CDR1 MNHNS and CDR2 SASEGT. In DNA form, the CDR3 reads TGTGCCAGCAGCCAACAGGTTGCAACTAATGAAAAACTGTTTTTT. Amino acids: CASSQQVATNEKLFF.

V and J are TRBV27 and TRBJ2-3, with D uncertain. Germline CDR1 and CDR2: MNHEY and SMNVEV (reference sequence). CDR3 length: 14 amino acids. Deletions cut 5 bases from V and 2 bases from J, with 11 bases between. The CDR3 DNA follows: TGTGCCAGCAGTCGTTACGAGGACACAGATACGCAGTATTTT. It specifies CASSRYEDTDTQYF.